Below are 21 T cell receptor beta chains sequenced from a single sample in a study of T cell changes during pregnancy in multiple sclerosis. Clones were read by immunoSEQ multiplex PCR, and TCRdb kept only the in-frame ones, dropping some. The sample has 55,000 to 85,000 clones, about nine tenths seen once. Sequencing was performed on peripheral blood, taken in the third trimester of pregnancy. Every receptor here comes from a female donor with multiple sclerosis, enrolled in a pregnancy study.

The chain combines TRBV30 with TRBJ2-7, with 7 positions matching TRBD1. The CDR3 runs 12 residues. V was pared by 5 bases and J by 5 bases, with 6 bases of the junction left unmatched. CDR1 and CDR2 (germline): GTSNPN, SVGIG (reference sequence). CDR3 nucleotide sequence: TGTGCCTGGCAGGACACAGGGGACGAGCAGTACTTC. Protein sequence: CAWQDTGDEQYF. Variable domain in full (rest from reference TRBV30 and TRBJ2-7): SQTIHQWPATLVQPVGSPLSLECTVEGTSNPNLYWYRQAAGRGLQLLFYSVGIGQISSEVPQNLSASRPQDRQFILSSKKLLLSDSGFYLCAWQDTGDEQYFGPGTRLTVT.

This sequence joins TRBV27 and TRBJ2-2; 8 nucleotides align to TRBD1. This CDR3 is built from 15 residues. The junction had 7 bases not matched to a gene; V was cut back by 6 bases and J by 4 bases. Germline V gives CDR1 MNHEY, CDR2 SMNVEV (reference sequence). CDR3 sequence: CASSTGQGSTGELFF. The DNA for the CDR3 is TGTGCCAGCAGCACCGGACAGGGAAGCACCGGGGAGCTGTTTTTT.

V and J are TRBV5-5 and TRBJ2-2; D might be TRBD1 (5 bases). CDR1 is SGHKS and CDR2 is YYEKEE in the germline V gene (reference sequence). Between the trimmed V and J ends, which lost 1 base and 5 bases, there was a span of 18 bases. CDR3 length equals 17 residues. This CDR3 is CASSLRQDKLLTGELFF. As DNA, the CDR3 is TGTGCCAGCAGCTTGCGTCAGGACAAACTCTTGACCGGGGAGCTGTTTTTT.

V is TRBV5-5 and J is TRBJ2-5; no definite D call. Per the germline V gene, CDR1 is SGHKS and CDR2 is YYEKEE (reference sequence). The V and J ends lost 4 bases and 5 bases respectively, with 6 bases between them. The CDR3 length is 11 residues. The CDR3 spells CASSPEETQYF. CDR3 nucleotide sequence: TGTGCCAGCAGCCCGGAGGAGACCCAGTACTTC.

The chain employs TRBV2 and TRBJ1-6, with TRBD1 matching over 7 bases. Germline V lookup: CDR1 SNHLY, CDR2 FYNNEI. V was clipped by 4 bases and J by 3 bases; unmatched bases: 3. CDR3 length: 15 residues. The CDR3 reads CASSGGQNYNSPLHF. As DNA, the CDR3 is TGTGCCAGCAGTGGGGGACAGAACTATAATTCACCCCTCCACTTT.

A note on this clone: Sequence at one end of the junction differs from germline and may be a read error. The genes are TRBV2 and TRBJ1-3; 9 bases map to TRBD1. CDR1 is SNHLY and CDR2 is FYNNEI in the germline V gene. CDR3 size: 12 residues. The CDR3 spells CASKGQGGTVYF. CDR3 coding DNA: TGTGCCAGTAAGGGACAGGGAGGCACCGTATATTTT.

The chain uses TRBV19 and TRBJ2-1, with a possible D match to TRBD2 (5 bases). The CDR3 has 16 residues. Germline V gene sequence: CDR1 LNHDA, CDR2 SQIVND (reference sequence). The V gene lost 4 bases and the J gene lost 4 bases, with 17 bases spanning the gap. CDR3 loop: CASSTNSGRGYNEQFF. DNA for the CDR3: TGTGCCAGTAGTACGAATTCTGGACGGGGATACAATGAGCAGTTCTTC.

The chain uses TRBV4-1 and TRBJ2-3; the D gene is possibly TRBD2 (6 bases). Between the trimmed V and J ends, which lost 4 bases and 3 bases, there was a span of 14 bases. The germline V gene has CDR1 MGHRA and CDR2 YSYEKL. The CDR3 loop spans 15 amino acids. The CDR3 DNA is TGCGCCAGCAGCCTGGCGCGTGCGGGGACAGATACGCAGTATTTT. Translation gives CASSLARAGTDTQYF.

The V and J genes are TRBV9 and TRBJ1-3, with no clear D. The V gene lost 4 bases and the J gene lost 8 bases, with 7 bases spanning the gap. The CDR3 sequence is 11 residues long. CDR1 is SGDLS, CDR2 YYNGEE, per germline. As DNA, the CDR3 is TGTGCCAGCAGCAACCGGGACACCATATATTTT. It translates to CASSNRDTIYF. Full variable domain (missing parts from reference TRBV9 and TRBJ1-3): DSGVTQTPKHLITATGQRVTLRCSPRSGDLSVYWYQQSLDQGLQFLIQYYNGEERAKGNILERFSAQQFPDLHSELNLSSLELGDSALYFCASSNRDTIYFGEGSWLTVV.

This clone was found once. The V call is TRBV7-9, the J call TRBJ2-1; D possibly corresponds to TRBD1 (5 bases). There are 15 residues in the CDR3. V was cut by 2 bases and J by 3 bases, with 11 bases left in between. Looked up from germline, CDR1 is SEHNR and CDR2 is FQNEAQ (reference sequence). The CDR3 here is CASSLSQGLYNEQFF. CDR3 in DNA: TGTGCCAGCAGCTTATCGCAGGGCCTCTACAATGAGCAGTTCTTC.

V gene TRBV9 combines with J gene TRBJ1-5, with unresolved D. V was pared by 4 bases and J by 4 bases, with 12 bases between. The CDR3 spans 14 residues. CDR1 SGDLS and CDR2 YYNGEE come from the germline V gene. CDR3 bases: TGTGCCAGCAGCCCCCCCGGGGAAAATCAGCCCCAGCATTTT. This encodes CASSPPGENQPQHF.

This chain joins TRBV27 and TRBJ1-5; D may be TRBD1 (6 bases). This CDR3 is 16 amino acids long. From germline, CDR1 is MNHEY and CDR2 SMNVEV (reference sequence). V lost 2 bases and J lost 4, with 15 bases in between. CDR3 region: CASSLRPQGTNQPQHF. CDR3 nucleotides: TGTGCCAGCAGTTTAAGGCCCCAGGGGACAAATCAGCCCCAGCATTTT.

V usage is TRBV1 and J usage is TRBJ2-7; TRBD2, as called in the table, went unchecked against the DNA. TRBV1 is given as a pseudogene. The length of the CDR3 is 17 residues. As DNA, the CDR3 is TGCACCAGCAGCCAATTGCAGCGGGAGGGGACCTCCTACGAGCAGTACTTC. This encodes CTSSQLQREGTSYEQYF.

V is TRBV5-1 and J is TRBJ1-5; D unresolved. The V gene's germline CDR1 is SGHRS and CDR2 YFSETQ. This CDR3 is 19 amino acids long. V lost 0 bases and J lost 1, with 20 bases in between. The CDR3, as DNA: TGCGCCAGCAGCTTGGAAAGCAGGTCAACGGAGGTCAGCAATCAGCCCCAGCATTTT. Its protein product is CASSLESRSTEVSNQPQHF.

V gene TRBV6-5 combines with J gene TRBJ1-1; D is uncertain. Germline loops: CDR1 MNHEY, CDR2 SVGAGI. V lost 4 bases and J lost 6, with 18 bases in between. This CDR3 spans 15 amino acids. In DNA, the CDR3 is TGTGCCAGCAGTTCCCTACTCCGTCACTCGTCTGAAGCTTTCTTT. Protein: CASSSLLRHSSEAFF.

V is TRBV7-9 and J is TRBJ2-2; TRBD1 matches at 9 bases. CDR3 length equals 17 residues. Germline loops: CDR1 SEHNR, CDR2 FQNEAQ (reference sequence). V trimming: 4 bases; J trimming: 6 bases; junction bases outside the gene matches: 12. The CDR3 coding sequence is TGTGCCAGCAGCTCCCGGGACAGGGTCGAATTTTCCGGGGAGCTGTTTTTT. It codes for CASSSRDRVEFSGELFF.

CDR3 in amino acids: CASSYRTGSTSYGYTF. In DNA form, the CDR3 reads TGTGCCAGCAGTTACAGGACAGGGAGTACCTCCTATGGCTACACCTTC. The J gene is TRBJ1-2, the V gene TRBV6-5, with 8 bases matching TRBD1. The trim removed 2 bases at V and 4 bases at J, leaving 9 bases unmatched. The CDR3 loop spans 16 amino acids. Germline V lookup: CDR1 MNHEY, CDR2 SVGAGI.

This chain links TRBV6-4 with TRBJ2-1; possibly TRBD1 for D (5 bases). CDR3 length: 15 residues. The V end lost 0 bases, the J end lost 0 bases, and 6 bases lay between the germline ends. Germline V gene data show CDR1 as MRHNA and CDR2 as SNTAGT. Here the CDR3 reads CASSDSGHSYNEQFF. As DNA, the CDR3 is TGTGCCAGCAGTGACTCGGGGCACTCCTACAATGAGCAGTTCTTC.

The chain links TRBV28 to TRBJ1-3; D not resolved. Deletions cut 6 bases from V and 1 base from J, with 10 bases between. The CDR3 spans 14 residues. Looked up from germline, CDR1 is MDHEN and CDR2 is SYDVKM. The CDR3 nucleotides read TGTGCCAGCAGCCGAGTGATGTCTGGAAACACCATATATTTT. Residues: CASSRVMSGNTIYF.

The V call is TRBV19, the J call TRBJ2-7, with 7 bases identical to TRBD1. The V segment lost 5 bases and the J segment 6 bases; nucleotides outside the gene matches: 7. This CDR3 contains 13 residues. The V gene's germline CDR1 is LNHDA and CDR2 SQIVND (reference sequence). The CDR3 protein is CASSDRAEAEQYF. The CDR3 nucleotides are TGTGCCAGTAGTGACAGGGCCGAGGCCGAGCAGTACTTC.

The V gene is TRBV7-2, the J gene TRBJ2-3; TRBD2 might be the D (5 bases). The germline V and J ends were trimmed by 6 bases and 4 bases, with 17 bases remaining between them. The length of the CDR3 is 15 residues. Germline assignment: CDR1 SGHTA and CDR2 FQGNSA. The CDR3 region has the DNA TGTGCCAGCAGGGTATCGGGTGGGAGATCAGATACGCAGTATTTT. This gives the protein CASRVSGGRSDTQYF.